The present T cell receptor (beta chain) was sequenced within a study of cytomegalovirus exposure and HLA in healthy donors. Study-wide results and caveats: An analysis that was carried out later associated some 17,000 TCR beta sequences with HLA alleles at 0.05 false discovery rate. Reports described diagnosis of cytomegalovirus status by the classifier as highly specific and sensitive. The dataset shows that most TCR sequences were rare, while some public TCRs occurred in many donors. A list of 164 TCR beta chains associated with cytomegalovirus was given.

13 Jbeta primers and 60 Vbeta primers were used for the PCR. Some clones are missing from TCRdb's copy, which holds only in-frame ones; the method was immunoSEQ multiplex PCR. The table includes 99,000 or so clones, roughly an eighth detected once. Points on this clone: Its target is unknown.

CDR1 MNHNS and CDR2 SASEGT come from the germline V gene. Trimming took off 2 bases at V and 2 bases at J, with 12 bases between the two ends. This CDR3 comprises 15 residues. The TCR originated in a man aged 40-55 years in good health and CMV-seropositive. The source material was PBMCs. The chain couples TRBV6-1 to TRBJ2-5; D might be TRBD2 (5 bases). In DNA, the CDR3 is TGTGCCAGCAGTGAAACCGGGATTTGGCAAGAGACCCAGTACTTC. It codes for CASSETGIWQETQYF.